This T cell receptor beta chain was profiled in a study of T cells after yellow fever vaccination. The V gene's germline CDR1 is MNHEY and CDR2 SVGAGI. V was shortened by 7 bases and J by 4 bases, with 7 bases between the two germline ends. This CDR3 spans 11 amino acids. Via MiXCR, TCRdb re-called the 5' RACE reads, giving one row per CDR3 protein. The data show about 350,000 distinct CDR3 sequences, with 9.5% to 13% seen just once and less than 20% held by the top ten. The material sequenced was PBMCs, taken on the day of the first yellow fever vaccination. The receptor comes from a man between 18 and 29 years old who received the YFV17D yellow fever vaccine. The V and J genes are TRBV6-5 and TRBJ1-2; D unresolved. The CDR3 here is CASKGPYGYTF. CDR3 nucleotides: TGTGCCAGCAAAGGACCCTATGGCTACACCTTC.